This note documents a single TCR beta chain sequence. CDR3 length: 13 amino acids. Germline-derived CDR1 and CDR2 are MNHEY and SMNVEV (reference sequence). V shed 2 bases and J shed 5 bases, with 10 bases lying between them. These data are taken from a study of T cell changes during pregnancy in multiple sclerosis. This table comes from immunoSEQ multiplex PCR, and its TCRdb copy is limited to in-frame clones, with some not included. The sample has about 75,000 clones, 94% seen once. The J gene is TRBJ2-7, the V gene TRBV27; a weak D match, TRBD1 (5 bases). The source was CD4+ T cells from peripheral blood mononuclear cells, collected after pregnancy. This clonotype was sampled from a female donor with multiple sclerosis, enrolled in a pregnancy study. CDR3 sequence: CASSLQGSHEQYF. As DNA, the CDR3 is TGTGCCAGCAGTTTACAGGGAAGCCACGAGCAGTACTTC.